This TCR beta chain was observed in a study of beta chain features in type 1 diabetes. General observations from the study: No resolution was reached here on whether HLA type influences TCRB rearrangement. High-TCR-expressing cells could be over-represented by cDNA sequencing.

Expressed TCRB transcripts got sequenced, as all isolated RNA was reverse transcribed. An average roughly 3.3 million reads came from naive, central memory and regulatory T cell samples. The repertoire was sequenced with immunoSEQ multiplex PCR; TCRdb's copy has only in-frame clones and lacks some. The sample has under 300,000 clones, about 25% seen once. Sorted populations all had greater than 95% purity. This CDR3 comprises 13 residues. V was clipped by 6 bases and J by 7 bases; unmatched bases: 4. In the case of this clone: What it binds is not known.

The origin of this receptor is a man aged 25-45 years in good health. The sample taken for sequencing was central memory CD4+ T cells from blood. The V call is TRBV23-1, the J call TRBJ1-2; 11 nucleotides align to TRBD1. TRBV23-1 is given ORF status, its function remaining uncertain. The CDR3 sequence is CASRRTGGRGYTF. CDR3 nucleotide sequence: TGCGCCAGCAGGAGGACAGGGGGCCGTGGCTACACCTTC.